This TCR beta chain was observed in a study of blood T cell repertoires in COVID-19. Study as a whole: There were acute and convalescent COVID-19 samples, and they came from the United States, Italy and Spain.

Germline CDR1 is SGHRS and CDR2 is YFSETQ. The CDR3 extends over 16 amino acids. After removal of 0 bases from V and 4 bases from J, the junction contained 5 bases not matched to a gene. The table came from immunoSEQ multiplex PCR; TCRdb's copy has only in-frame clones and leaves some out. The sample yields some 140,000 clones, 65% to 90% seen once. The J gene is TRBJ1-2, the V gene TRBV5-1, with 11 positions matching TRBD1. This clonotype was obtained from a woman in her sixties with COVID-19, enrolled during active disease. Material: peripheral blood. This CDR3 reads CASSLEAGTGGYGYTF. As DNA, the CDR3 is TGCGCCAGCAGCTTGGAGGCGGGGACAGGGGGCTATGGCTACACCTTC.